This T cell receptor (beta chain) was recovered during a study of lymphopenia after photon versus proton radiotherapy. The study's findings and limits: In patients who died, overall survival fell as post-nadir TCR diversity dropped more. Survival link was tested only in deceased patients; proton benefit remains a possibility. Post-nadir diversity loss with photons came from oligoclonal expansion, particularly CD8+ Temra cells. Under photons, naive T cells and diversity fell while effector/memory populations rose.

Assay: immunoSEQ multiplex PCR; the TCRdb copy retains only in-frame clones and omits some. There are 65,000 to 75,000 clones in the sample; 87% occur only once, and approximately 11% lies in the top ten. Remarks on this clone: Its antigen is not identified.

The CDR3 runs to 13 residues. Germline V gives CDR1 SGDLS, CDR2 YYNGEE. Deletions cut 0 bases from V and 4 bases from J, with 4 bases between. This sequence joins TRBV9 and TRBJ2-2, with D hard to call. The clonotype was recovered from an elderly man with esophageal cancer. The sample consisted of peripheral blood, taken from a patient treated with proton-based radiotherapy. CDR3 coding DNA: TGTGCCAGCAGCGTAGCTAGCACCGGGGAGCTGTTTTTT. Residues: CASSVASTGELFF. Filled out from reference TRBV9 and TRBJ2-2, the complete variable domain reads DSGVTQTPKHLITATGQRVTLRCSPRSGDLSVYWYQQSLDQGLQFLIQYYNGEERAKGNILERFSAQQFPDLHSELNLSSLELGDSALYFCASSVASTGELFFGEGSRLTVL.